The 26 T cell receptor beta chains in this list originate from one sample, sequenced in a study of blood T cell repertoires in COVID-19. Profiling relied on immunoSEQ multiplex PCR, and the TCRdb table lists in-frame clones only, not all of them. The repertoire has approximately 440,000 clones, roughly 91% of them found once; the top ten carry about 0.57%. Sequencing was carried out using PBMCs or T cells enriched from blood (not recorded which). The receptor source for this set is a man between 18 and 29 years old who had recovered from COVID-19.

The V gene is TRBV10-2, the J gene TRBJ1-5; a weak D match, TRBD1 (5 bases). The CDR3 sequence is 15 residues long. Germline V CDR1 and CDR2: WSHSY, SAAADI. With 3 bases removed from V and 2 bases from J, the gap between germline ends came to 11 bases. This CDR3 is CASSDLARGNQPQHF. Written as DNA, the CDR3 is TGCGCCAGCAGTGATCTCGCCAGGGGCAATCAGCCCCAGCATTTT.

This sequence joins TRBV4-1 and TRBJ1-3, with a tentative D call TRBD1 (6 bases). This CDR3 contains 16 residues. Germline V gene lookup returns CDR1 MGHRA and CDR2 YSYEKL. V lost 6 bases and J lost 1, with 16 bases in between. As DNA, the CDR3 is TGCGCCAGCAGGGACAGTGTGATCAGGTCTGGAAACACCATATATTTT. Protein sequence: CASRDSVIRSGNTIYF.

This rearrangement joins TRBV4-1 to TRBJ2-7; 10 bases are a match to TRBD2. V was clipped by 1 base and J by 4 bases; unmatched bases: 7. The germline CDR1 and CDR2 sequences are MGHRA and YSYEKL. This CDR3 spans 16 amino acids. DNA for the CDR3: TGCGCCAGCAGCCAAGTGGCTAGCGGGAGTAAGTACGAGCAGTACTTC. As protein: CASSQVASGSKYEQYF.

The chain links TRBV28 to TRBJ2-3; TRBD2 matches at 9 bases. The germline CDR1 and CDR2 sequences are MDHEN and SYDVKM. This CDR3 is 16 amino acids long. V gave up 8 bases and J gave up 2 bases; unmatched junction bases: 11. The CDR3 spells CASRRPRLADTDTQYF. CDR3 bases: TGTGCCAGCCGTAGGCCGCGACTAGCGGACACAGATACGCAGTATTTT.

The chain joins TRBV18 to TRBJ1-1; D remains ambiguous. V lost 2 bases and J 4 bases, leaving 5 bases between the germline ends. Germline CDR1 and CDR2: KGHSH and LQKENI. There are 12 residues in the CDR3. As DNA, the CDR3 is TGTGCCAGCTCACCAGGGCTCACTGAAGCTTTCTTT. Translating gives CASSPGLTEAFF. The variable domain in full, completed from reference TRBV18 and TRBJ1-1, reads NAGVMQNPRHLVRRRGQEARLRCSPMKGHSHVYWYRQLPEEGLKFMVYLQKENIIDESGMPKERFSAEFPKEGPSILRIQQVVRGDSAAYFCASSPGLTEAFFGQGTRLTVV.

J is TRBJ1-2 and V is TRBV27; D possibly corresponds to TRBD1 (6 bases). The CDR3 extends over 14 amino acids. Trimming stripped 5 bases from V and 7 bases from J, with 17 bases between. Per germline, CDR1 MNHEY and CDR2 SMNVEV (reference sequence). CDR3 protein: CASSQDSTLSGYTF. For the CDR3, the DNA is TGTGCCAGCAGTCAGGACAGCACTCTAAGTGGCTACACCTTC.

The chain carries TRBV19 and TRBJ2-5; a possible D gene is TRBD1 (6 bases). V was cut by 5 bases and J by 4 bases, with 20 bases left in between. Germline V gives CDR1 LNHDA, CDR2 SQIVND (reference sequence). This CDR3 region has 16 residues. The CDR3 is CASSQYKTGGGETQYF. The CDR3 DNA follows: TGTGCCAGTAGTCAATATAAGACAGGAGGAGGAGAGACCCAGTACTTC.

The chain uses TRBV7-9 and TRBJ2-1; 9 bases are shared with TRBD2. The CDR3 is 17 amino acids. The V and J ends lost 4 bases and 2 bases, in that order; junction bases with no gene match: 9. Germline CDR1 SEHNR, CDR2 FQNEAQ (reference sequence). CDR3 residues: CASSSSGTSLTYNEQFF. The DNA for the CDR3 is TGTGCCAGCAGCTCGTCCGGGACTAGCTTAACCTACAATGAGCAGTTCTTC.

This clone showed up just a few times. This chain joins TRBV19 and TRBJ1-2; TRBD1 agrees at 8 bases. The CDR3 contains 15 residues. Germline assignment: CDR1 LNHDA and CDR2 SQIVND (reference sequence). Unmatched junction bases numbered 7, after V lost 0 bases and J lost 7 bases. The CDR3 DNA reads TGTGCCAGTAGTATAGACGACAGGGGTTCGGCTGGCTACACCTTC. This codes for CASSIDDRGSAGYTF.

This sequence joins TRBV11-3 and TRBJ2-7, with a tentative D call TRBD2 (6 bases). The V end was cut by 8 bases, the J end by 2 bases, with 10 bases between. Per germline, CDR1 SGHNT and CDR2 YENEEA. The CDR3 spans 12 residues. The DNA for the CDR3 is TGTGCCAGCGGTCGGAGGGCCTACGAGCAGTACTTC. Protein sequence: CASGRRAYEQYF. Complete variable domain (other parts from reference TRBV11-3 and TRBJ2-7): EAGVVQSPRYKIIEKKQPVAFWCNPISGHNTLYWYLQNLGQGPELLIRYENEEAVDDSQLPKDRFSAERLKGVDSTLKIQPAELGDSAVYLCASGRRAYEQYFGPGTRLTVT.

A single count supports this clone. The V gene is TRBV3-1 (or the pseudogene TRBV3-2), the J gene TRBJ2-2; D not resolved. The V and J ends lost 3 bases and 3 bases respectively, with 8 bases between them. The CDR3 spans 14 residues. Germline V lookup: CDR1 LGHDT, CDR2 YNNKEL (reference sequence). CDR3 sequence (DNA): TGTGCCAGCAGCCAGCGTCCGCACACCGGGGAGCTGTTTTTT. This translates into CASSQRPHTGELFF.

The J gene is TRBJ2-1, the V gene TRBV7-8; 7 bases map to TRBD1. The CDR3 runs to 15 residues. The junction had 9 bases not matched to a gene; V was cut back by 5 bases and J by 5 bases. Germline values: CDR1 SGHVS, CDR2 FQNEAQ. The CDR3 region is CASSPRGGLHNEQFF. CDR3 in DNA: TGTGCCAGCAGCCCCCGAGGGGGCCTCCACAATGAGCAGTTCTTC.

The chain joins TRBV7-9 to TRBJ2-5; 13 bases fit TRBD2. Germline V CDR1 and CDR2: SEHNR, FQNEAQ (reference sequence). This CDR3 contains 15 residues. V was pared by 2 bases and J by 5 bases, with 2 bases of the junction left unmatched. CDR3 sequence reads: CASSLTSGRAETQYF. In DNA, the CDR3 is TGTGCCAGCAGCTTAACTAGCGGGAGGGCGGAGACCCAGTACTTC.

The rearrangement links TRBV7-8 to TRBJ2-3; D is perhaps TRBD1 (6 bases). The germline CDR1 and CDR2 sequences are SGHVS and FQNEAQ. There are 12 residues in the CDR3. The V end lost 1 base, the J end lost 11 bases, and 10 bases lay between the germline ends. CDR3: CASSLGKGQQYF. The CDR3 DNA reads TGTGCCAGCAGCTTAGGGAAGGGACAGCAGTATTTT. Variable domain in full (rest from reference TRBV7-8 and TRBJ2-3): GAGVSQSPRYKVAKRGQDVALRCDPISGHVSLFWYQQALGQGPEFLTYFQNEAQLDKSGLPSDRFFAERPEGSVSTLKIQRTQQEDSAVYLCASSLGKGQQYFGPGTRLTVL.

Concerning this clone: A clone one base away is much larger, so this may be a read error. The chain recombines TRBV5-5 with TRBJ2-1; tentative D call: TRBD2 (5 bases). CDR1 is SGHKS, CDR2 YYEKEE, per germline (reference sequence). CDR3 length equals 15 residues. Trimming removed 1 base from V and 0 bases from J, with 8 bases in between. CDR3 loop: CASSLSGSSYNEQFF. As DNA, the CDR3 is TGTGCCAGCAGCTTGAGCGGAAGCTCCTACAATGAGCAGTTCTTC.

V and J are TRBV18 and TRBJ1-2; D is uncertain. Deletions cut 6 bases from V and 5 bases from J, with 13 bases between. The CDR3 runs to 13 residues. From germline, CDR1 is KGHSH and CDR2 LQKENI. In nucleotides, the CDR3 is TGTGCCAGCTCTCTGGACGGAGGGTATGGCTACACCTTC. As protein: CASSLDGGYGYTF.

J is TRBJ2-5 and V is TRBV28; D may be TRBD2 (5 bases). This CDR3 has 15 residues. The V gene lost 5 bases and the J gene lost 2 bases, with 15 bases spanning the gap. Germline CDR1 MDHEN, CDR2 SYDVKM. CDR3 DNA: TGTGCCAGCAGTATCAACGGGGTGGGGCAAGAGACCCAGTACTTC. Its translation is CASSINGVGQETQYF.

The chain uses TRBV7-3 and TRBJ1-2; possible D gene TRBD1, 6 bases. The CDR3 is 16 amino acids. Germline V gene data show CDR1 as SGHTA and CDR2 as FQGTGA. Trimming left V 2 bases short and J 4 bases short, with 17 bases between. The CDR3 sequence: CASSLSQGPSGYGYTF. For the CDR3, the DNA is TGTGCCAGCAGCTTATCACAGGGACCCTCGGGCTATGGCTACACCTTC.

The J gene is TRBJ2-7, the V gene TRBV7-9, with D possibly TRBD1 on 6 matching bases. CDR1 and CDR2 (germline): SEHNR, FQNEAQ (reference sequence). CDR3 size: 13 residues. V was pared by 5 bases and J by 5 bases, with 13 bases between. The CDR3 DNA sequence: TGTGCCAGCAGCCCTGGGGGCTTCCACGAGCAGTACTTC. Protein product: CASSPGGFHEQYF.

The chain's CDR3 is CASSAAMGDEKLFF. The CDR3 DNA reads as TGTGCCAGCAGCGCGGCCATGGGAGATGAAAAACTGTTTTTT. The chain joins TRBV9 to TRBJ1-4, with D hard to call. The V gene lost 3 bases and the J gene lost 6 bases, with 12 bases spanning the gap. The CDR3 length is 14 residues. Germline CDR1 reads SGDLS; CDR2 reads YYNGEE.

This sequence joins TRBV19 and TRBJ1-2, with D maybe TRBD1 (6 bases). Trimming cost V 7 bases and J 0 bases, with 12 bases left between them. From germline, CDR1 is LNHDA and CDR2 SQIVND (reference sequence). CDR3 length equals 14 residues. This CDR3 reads CASTQGSANYGYTF. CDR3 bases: TGTGCCAGTACCCAGGGGTCCGCTAACTATGGCTACACCTTC.

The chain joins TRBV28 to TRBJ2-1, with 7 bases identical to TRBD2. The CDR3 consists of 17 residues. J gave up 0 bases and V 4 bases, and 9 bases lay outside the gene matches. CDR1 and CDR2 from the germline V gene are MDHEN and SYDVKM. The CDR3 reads CASSSVPSGYSYNEQFF. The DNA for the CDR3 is TGTGCCAGCAGTTCGGTACCTAGCGGATACTCCTACAATGAGCAGTTCTTC.

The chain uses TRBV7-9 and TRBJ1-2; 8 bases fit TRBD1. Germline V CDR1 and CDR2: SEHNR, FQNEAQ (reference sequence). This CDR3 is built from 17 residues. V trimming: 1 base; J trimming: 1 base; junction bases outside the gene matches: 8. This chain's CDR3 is CASSLGDRGLYNYGYTF. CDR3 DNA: TGTGCCAGCAGCTTAGGCGACAGGGGCCTTTATAACTATGGCTACACCTTC.

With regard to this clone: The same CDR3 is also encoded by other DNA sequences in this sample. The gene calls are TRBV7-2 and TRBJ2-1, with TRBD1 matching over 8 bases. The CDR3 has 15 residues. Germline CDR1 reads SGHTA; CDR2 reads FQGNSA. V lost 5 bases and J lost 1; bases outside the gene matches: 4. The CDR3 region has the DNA TGTGCCAGCAGCCTCGACAGGGGTTCCTACAATGAGCAGTTCTTC. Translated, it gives CASSLDRGSYNEQFF.

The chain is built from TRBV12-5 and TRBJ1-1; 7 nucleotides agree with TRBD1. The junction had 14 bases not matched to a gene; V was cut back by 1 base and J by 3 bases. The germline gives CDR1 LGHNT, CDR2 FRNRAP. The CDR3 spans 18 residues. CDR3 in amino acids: CASGLGMGQTRFDTEAFF. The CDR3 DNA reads TGTGCTAGTGGTTTGGGGATGGGACAGACCCGTTTCGACACTGAAGCTTTCTTT.

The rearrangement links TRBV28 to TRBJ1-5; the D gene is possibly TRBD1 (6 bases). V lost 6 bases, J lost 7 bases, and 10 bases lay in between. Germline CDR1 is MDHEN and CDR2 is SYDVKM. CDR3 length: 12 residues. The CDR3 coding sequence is TGTGCCAGCAGCCTAGGACAGCAGCCCCAGCATTTT. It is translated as CASSLGQQPQHF. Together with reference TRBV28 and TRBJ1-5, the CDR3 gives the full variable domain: DVKVTQSSRYLVKRTGEKVFLECVQDMDHENMFWYRQDPGLGLRLIYFSYDVKMKEKGDIPEGYSVSREKKERFSLILESASTNQTSMYLCASSLGQQPQHFGDGTRLSIL.